This is a list of T cell receptor beta chains from one sample in a study of T cell repertoires in cytomegalovirus infection. For these receptors, no antigen is known. MiXCR, run by TCRdb on the reads, gives a single entry per CDR3 protein. Among 800,000 to 950,000 distinct CDR3 sequences listed, 30% to 35% were seen once. The sequenced sample was cultured CD8+ T cells from PBMCs, obtained from culture after CMV antigen stimulation. The source is a human donor in good health (CMV status not recorded). Some clones in this sample may be carry-over from other donors' samples. The CDR3 runs from the conserved cysteine through the conserved F or W. The D gene is left open where the match is weak. Size values are once, few and many counts, or a class for expanded clones, and some rows have none.

clone_size: .; j_call: TRBJ1-1; d_call: .; cdr3_length: 13; v_call: TRBV6-1; cdr3_aa: CASSQNGDLEVFF; cdr3_nt: TGTGCCAGCAGCCAAAACGGGGACTTGGAGGTTTTCTTT
clone_size: .; j_call: TRBJ2-2; d_call: .; cdr3_length: 13; v_call: TRBV7-8; cdr3_aa: CASSFPSGVELFF; cdr3_nt: TGTGCCAGCAGCTTCCCCTCCGGGGTGGAGCTGTTTTTT
clone_size: many; j_call: TRBJ2-7; d_call: .; cdr3_length: 14; v_call: TRBV12-3/TRBV12-4; cdr3_aa: CASSFGGIPYEQYF; cdr3_nt: TGTGCCAGCAGTTTCGGGGGTATACCCTACGAGCAGTACTTC
clone_size: .; j_call: TRBJ1-2; d_call: .; cdr3_length: 15; v_call: TRBV14; cdr3_aa: CASSQDSQEVHGYTF; cdr3_nt: TGTGCCAGCAGCCAAGATTCGCAGGAGGTGCATGGCTACACCTTC
clone_size: few; j_call: TRBJ2-7; d_call: .; cdr3_length: 17; v_call: TRBV6-1; cdr3_aa: CASSENPQGTASYEQYF; cdr3_nt: TGTGCCAGCAGTGAAAACCCACAAGGGACCGCTTCCTACGAGCAGTACTTC
clone_size: few; j_call: TRBJ2-3; d_call: TRBD2; cdr3_length: 16; v_call: TRBV6-5; cdr3_aa: CASSSSSGGGGDTQYF; cdr3_nt: TGTGCCAGCAGTTCCTCCAGCGGGGGGGGAGGGGATACGCAGTATTTT
clone_size: .; j_call: TRBJ1-1; d_call: .; cdr3_length: 16; v_call: TRBV4-1; cdr3_aa: CASSQGVAGPRTEAFF; cdr3_nt: TGCGCCAGCAGCCAAGGTGTTGCGGGGCCGAGGACTGAAGCTTTCTTT
clone_size: .; j_call: TRBJ2-1; d_call: TRBD1; cdr3_length: 13; v_call: TRBV20-1; cdr3_aa: CSARSLGGEEQFF; cdr3_nt: TGCAGTGCTAGGAGTCTAGGGGGCGAAGAGCAGTTCTTC
clone_size: .; j_call: TRBJ1-1; d_call: TRBD1; cdr3_length: 16; v_call: TRBV20-1; cdr3_aa: CSARDYRGLRGTEAFF; cdr3_nt: TGCAGTGCTAGAGATTACAGGGGGCTAAGGGGGACTGAAGCTTTCTTT
clone_size: .; j_call: TRBJ1-1; d_call: TRBD1; cdr3_length: 15; v_call: TRBV12-3/TRBV12-4; cdr3_aa: CASSPQDRGWDEAFF; cdr3_nt: TGTGCCAGCAGTCCCCAGGACAGGGGTTGGGATGAAGCTTTCTTT
clone_size: .; j_call: TRBJ1-4; d_call: TRBD1; cdr3_length: 16; v_call: TRBV27; cdr3_aa: CASSGTGEGDNEKLFF; cdr3_nt: TGTGCCAGCAGCGGGACAGGGGAAGGGGATAATGAAAAACTGTTTTTT
clone_size: .; j_call: TRBJ2-2; d_call: TRBD2; cdr3_length: 19; v_call: TRBV9; cdr3_aa: CASSHRLAGDRRNTGELFF; cdr3_nt: TGTGCCAGCAGCCACCGCCTAGCGGGGGACCGAAGGAACACCGGGGAGCTGTTTTTT
clone_size: .; j_call: TRBJ1-1; d_call: .; cdr3_length: 16; v_call: TRBV7-9; cdr3_aa: CASSLPSGERDTEAFF; cdr3_nt: TGTGCCAGCAGCTTGCCGTCGGGCGAACGGGACACTGAAGCTTTCTTT
clone_size: few; j_call: TRBJ1-6; d_call: TRBD1; cdr3_length: 13; v_call: TRBV10-3; cdr3_aa: CAISDRGDSPLHF; cdr3_nt: TGTGCCATCAGTGACAGGGGGGATTCACCCCTCCACTTT
clone_size: .; j_call: TRBJ1-4; d_call: .; cdr3_length: 18; v_call: TRBV27; cdr3_aa: CASSFPGTPPPTNEKLFF; cdr3_nt: TGTGCCAGCAGTTTTCCCGGGACCCCACCCCCAACTAATGAAAAACTGTTTTTT
clone_size: few; j_call: TRBJ1-2; d_call: .; cdr3_length: 15; v_call: TRBV6-5; cdr3_aa: CASSYTIYSVYGYTF; cdr3_nt: TGTGCCAGCAGTTACACCATTTACAGTGTCTATGGCTACACCTTC
clone_size: .; j_call: TRBJ1-1; d_call: .; cdr3_length: 14; v_call: TRBV5-6; cdr3_aa: CASSLEQGNTEAFF; cdr3_nt: TGTGCCAGCAGCTTGGAACAGGGGAACACTGAAGCTTTCTTT
clone_size: few; j_call: TRBJ1-1; d_call: .; cdr3_length: 14; v_call: TRBV6-1; cdr3_aa: CASSEPDGRTEAFF; cdr3_nt: TGTGCCAGCAGTGAACCCGACGGGCGCACTGAAGCTTTCTTT
clone_size: few; j_call: TRBJ1-5; d_call: TRBD1; cdr3_length: 14; v_call: TRBV25-1; cdr3_aa: CASSAQGTYQPQHF; cdr3_nt: TGTGCCAGCAGCGCACAGGGGACGTATCAGCCCCAGCATTTT
clone_size: few; j_call: TRBJ1-1; d_call: .; cdr3_length: 14; v_call: TRBV9; cdr3_aa: CASSAEGVNTEAFF; cdr3_nt: TGTGCCAGCAGCGCCGAAGGGGTTAACACTGAAGCTTTCTTT
clone_size: few; j_call: TRBJ1-2; d_call: .; cdr3_length: 15; v_call: TRBV6-1; cdr3_aa: CASSEEAGLQYGYTF; cdr3_nt: TGTGCCAGCAGTGAAGAGGCAGGGCTACAATATGGCTACACCTTC
clone_size: .; j_call: TRBJ2-2; d_call: .; cdr3_length: 13; v_call: TRBV12-3/TRBV12-4; cdr3_aa: CASSAGRTGELFF; cdr3_nt: TGTGCCAGCAGTGCAGGGCGGACCGGGGAGCTGTTTTTT
clone_size: .; j_call: TRBJ1-3; d_call: .; cdr3_length: 18; v_call: TRBV12-5; cdr3_aa: CASGLVLPQDHFGNTIYF; cdr3_nt: TGTGCTAGTGGTTTGGTACTTCCACAGGACCACTTTGGAAACACCATATATTTT
clone_size: few; j_call: TRBJ2-3; d_call: .; cdr3_length: 17; v_call: TRBV12-3/TRBV12-4; cdr3_aa: CASSSSPGLPAADTQYF; cdr3_nt: TGTGCCAGCAGTTCAAGTCCGGGACTCCCAGCAGCAGATACGCAGTATTTT
clone_size: .; j_call: TRBJ2-2; d_call: .; cdr3_length: 13; v_call: TRBV24-1; cdr3_aa: CATSPGRTGELFF; cdr3_nt: TGTGCCACCAGTCCGGGGCGAACCGGGGAGCTGTTTTTT
clone_size: .; j_call: TRBJ2-5; d_call: .; cdr3_length: 12; v_call: TRBV19; cdr3_aa: CASSITSKTQYF; cdr3_nt: TGTGCCAGTAGTATAACGTCCAAGACCCAGTACTTC